This TCR beta chain was observed in a study of post-analysis software for immune sequencing data. For the study at large: As for disease course, relapsing-remitting, secondary progressive and progressive-relapsing multiple sclerosis were all included.

CDR3 size: 15 residues. Trimming left V 6 bases short and J 8 bases short, with 20 bases between. CDR1 MDHEN and CDR2 SYDVKM come from the germline V gene. A note on this clonotype: Its antigen is not identified.

Included in the TCR beta cDNA libraries were unique molecular identifiers. MiXCR, run by TCRdb on the PCR reads, gives a single entry per CDR3 protein. This table holds roughly 730,000 distinct CDR3 sequences, 25% to 30% found once. General observations from the study: Patients had higher frequencies than controls of a few TRBV segments, including TRBV5-6, TRBV5-1 and TRBV20-1. Under F measure analysis, samples from one preparation batch co-clustered strongly. Normalized Chao1 diversity was significantly lower in multiple sclerosis patients than in controls.

The sequencing input was blood. V gene TRBV28 combines with J gene TRBJ2-1, with D uncertain. This clonotype was sampled from a girl between 10 and 17 years old with multiple sclerosis. CDR3 region: CASSERSAKSDEQFF. The CDR3 bases are TGTGCCAGCAGCGAGAGGAGCGCCAAATCCGATGAGCAGTTCTTC.